This T cell receptor beta chain was captured by sequencing in a study of CD4 T cells in relation to SARS-CoV-2 and coronaviruses. Profiled with immunoSEQ multiplex PCR; TCRdb holds only in-frame clones, not every one. The profile covers under 25,000 clones, with about 80% appearing a single time and more than 15% taken by the ten largest. Unexposed donor CD4+ T cells date from about 2011-2018, before the COVID-19 pandemic. CD4+ T cells were isolated from the cells after less than 13 days of culture. Some 1.9 million PBMCs per well were cultured with 10 IU/ml IL-2. A note on this clone: The antigen is unknown.

With 6 bases clipped from V and 3 bases from J, the junction kept 8 bases outside the gene matches. Germline V gives CDR1 MNHEY, CDR2 SVGAGI. This CDR3 has 15 amino acids. Sequenced input: CD4+ T cells from PBMCs, cultured in vitro. The rearrangement uses TRBV6-5 and TRBJ2-1; 7 bases map to TRBD2. This TCR was recovered from a human donor in good health. CDR3 residues: CASSPSRDYYNEQFF. The CDR3 DNA sequence: TGTGCCAGCAGCCCGAGCCGGGACTACTACAATGAGCAGTTCTTC.